The clone carrying this T cell receptor beta chain occurred many times. Its antigen remains unidentified. The V end lost 0 bases, the J end lost 5 bases, and 15 bases lay between the germline ends. Germline loops: CDR1 SGHAT, CDR2 FQNNGV. This CDR3 is built from 16 residues. This entry is derived from a study of T cells after yellow fever vaccination. Across the study: Preparation used SMART-Seq v4 Ultra Low Input for the low-cell-number fractions.

Study-wide findings and caveats: Contamination by abundant bulk-population clonotypes could be present in FACS-sorted repertoires. A small share of clonotypes appeared in both CD4 and CD8 compartments.

A single record per CDR3 protein comes from TCRdb applying MiXCR to the 5' RACE reads. The data hold some 240,000 distinct CDR3 sequences, with 3.6% observed a single time. The chain links TRBV11-2 to TRBJ2-3, with D perhaps assigned TRBD1 or TRBD2 (6 bases each). The origin of this receptor is a man younger than 30 who received the YFV17D yellow fever vaccine. Specimen: PBMCs, collected 15 days after the yellow fever booster vaccination. Here the CDR3 reads CASSLEWGAHQDTQYF. The CDR3 bases are TGTGCCAGCAGCTTAGAATGGGGGGCGCATCAAGATACGCAGTATTTT.